Below, 24 T cell receptor beta chains from the same sample are listed, as sequenced in a study of neurological immune-mediated disorders. This sample's time point: longitudinal time-point 1 (baseline). One entry per CDR3 protein results from TCRdb running MiXCR on the 5' RACE reads. The table shows 70,000 to 75,000 distinct CDR3 sequences, with approximately 13% occurring only once. Sequencing was done on a sample of PBMCs. These receptors all come from a female donor with HTLV-1-associated myelopathy (HAM/TSP).

This clonotype was counted many times. The junction differs from germline at one of its ends, possibly a read error. The rearrangement links TRBV15 to TRBJ2-1, with D unclear. CDR1 LNHNV and CDR2 YYDKDF come from the germline V gene (reference sequence). This CDR3 is built from 12 residues. CDR3 in amino acids: CATSDGYNEQFF. DNA for the CDR3: TGTGCTACCAGCGACGGATACAATGAGCAGTTCTTC.

This clonotype was seen ten or more times. The CDR3: CASSQALNTGELFF. DNA of the CDR3: TGTGCCAGCAGCCAAGCTTTGAACACCGGGGAGCTGTTTTTT. The gene calls are TRBV3-1 and TRBJ2-2; D not certain. Germline loops: CDR1 LGHDT, CDR2 YNNKEL (reference sequence). V was shortened by 1 base and J by 1 base, with 4 bases between the two germline ends. The CDR3 totals 14 residues.

This clonotype was detected many times. The chain employs TRBV20-1 and TRBJ1-1; the D gene is possibly TRBD1 (6 bases). This CDR3 comprises 14 residues. V lost 3 bases, J lost 3 bases, and 14 bases lay in between. From germline, CDR1 is DFQATT and CDR2 SNEGSKA (reference sequence). The CDR3 sequence is CSASSGGPHTEAFF. The DNA for the CDR3 is TGCAGTGCTAGTTCGGGGGGCCCGCACACTGAAGCTTTCTTT.

This clonotype was seen ten or more times. As DNA, the CDR3 is TGCAGTGCTAGGACAGGGAAGGGGGCTGAAGCTTTCTTT. Its protein product is CSARTGKGAEAFF. V gene TRBV20-1 combines with J gene TRBJ1-1; 7 nucleotides agree with TRBD1. The V and J ends lost 3 bases and 6 bases, in that order; junction bases with no gene match: 7. The germline V gene encodes CDR1 DFQATT and CDR2 SNEGSKA (reference sequence). The length of the CDR3 is 13 residues.

This clonotype has a count of ten or more. The genes are TRBV29-1 and TRBJ1-2; D possibly corresponds to TRBD1 (6 bases). V was shortened by 4 bases and J by 6 bases, with 15 bases between the two germline ends. Germline V gene data show CDR1 as SQVTM and CDR2 as ANQGSEA. The length of the CDR3 is 13 residues. Written as DNA, the CDR3 is TGCAGCGTTGGCCTCGGGGGGCCTCATGGCTACACCTTC. It specifies CSVGLGGPHGYTF. The entire variable domain, with the rest obtained from reference TRBV29-1 and TRBJ1-2, is as follows: SAVISQKPSRDICQRGTSLTIQCQVDSQVTMMFWYRQQPGQSLTLIATANQGSEATYESGFVIDKFPISRPNLTFSTLTVSNMSPEDSSIYLCSVGLGGPHGYTFGSGTRLTVV.

This clonotype was seen many times. The J gene is TRBJ2-4, the V gene TRBV20-1; D possibly corresponds to TRBD1 (5 bases). The V gene's germline CDR1 is DFQATT and CDR2 SNEGSKA (reference sequence). The ends were cut back, 1 base at V and 6 bases at J, with 16 bases in the middle. The CDR3 has 15 residues. CDR3 in amino acids: CSARGAPVRGNIQYF. Written as DNA, the CDR3 is TGCAGTGCTAGAGGGGCCCCCGTTAGGGGAAACATTCAGTACTTC.

This sequence joins TRBV7-9 and TRBJ2-7, with a tentative D call TRBD2 (6 bases). Deletions cut 3 bases from V and 2 bases from J, with 11 bases between. Germline CDR1 reads SEHNR; CDR2 reads FQNEAQ (reference sequence). This CDR3 comprises 14 residues. This chain's CDR3 is CASSLQEGPYEQYF. CDR3 nucleotides: TGTGCCAGCAGCTTGCAGGAGGGCCCCTACGAGCAGTACTTC.

This clonotype has at least ten counts. The chain combines TRBV7-2 with TRBJ2-1; 7 nucleotides match TRBD2. This CDR3 contains 15 residues. CDR1 SGHTA and CDR2 FQGNSA come from the germline V gene. After removal of 1 base from V and 9 bases from J, the junction contained 9 bases not matched to a gene. The CDR3 sequence is CASSLVVTSNGEQFF. CDR3 in DNA: TGTGCCAGCAGCTTAGTGGTGACTAGCAATGGTGAGCAGTTCTTC.

This clonotype has just a few counts. This chain joins TRBV28 and TRBJ2-7, with 7 bases matching TRBD1. After removal of 8 bases from V and 2 bases from J, the junction contained 6 bases not matched to a gene. The germline V gene encodes CDR1 MDHEN and CDR2 SYDVKM. The CDR3 covers 13 residues. The CDR3 here is CASGPTGTYEQYF. DNA for the CDR3: TGTGCCAGCGGACCGACAGGGACCTACGAGCAGTACTTC.

This clonotype was detected only once. J is TRBJ2-1 and V is TRBV4-1; a weak D match, TRBD1 (6 bases). The V end was cut by 3 bases, the J end by 1 base, with 13 bases between. The CDR3 extends over 16 amino acids. Germline V CDR1 and CDR2: MGHRA, YSYEKL. The CDR3 nucleotides are TGCGCCAGCAGCCATAATCTTGGACAGTCCTACAATGAGCAGTTCTTC. Protein product: CASSHNLGQSYNEQFF.

This clonotype came up many times. The rearrangement uses TRBV2 and TRBJ2-6, with a weak D call TRBD1 (6 bases). Germline V gene data show CDR1 as SNHLY and CDR2 as FYNNEI. V was shortened by 6 bases and J by 1 base, with 16 bases between the two germline ends. The CDR3 is made up of 17 amino acids. This CDR3 reads CASREPGTPSGANVLTF. The CDR3 nucleotides are TGTGCCAGCAGGGAGCCCGGGACACCTTCTGGGGCCAACGTCCTGACTTTC.

This clonotype was detected ten times or more. The V call is TRBV6-2 or TRBV6-3, the J call TRBJ2-2, with 7 positions matching TRBD1. The germline CDR1 and CDR2 sequences are MNHEY and SVGEGT. With 0 bases clipped from V and 6 bases from J, the junction kept 16 bases outside the gene matches. The CDR3 length is 19 residues. The CDR3 is CASSYSTGKASVAAGELFF. CDR3 coding DNA: TGTGCCAGCAGTTACTCGACAGGGAAGGCGTCCGTGGCCGCCGGGGAGCTGTTTTTT.

The table lists this clonotype with many counts. The chain is built from TRBV9 and TRBJ1-2, with 7 bases aligning to TRBD1. There are 11 residues in the CDR3. V shed 3 bases and J 7 bases; nucleotides not matched to a gene: 0. The germline gives CDR1 SGDLS, CDR2 YYNGEE. CDR3 bases: TGTGCCAGCAGCGCAGGGGGTGGCTACACCTTC. Protein sequence: CASSAGGGYTF.

This clonotype was detected a few times. This chain connects TRBV12-3 or TRBV12-4 to TRBJ2-3; 10 bases line up with TRBD2. Trimming cost V 5 bases and J 4 bases; bases outside gene matches: 9. This CDR3 region has 16 residues. CDR3 nucleotides: TGTGCCAGCAGTGTGGGACTAGCGAGTGGCCCAGATACGCAGTATTTT. Translated: CASSVGLASGPDTQYF.

This clonotype was observed many times. This chain joins TRBV20-1 and TRBJ2-1, with 11 bases identical to TRBD2. CDR1 is DFQATT, CDR2 SNEGSKA, per germline (reference sequence). V lost 4 bases and J lost 7; bases outside the gene matches: 9. CDR3 length: 15 amino acids. This chain's CDR3 is CSAINSGGVWNEQFF. Written as DNA, the CDR3 is TGCAGTGCTATCAATAGCGGGGGGGTATGGAATGAGCAGTTCTTC.

The sample holds many counts of this clonotype. The J gene is TRBJ2-1, the V gene TRBV5-1; no definite D call. The V gene's germline CDR1 is SGHRS and CDR2 YFSETQ. Between the trimmed V and J ends, which lost 0 bases and 3 bases, there was a span of 4 bases. CDR3 size: 13 residues. CDR3 amino acids: CASSLDYYNEQFF. The CDR3, as DNA: TGCGCCAGCAGCTTGGACTACTACAATGAGCAGTTCTTC.

This clonotype has ten or more counts. The V call is TRBV5-1, the J call TRBJ2-6, with D perhaps TRBD1 (5 bases). V gave up 3 bases and J gave up 0 bases, with 10 bases separating them. Per the germline V gene, CDR1 is SGHRS and CDR2 is YFSETQ. This CDR3 spans 16 amino acids. CDR3 sequence (DNA): TGCGCCAGCAGCTCCGGACACAGCTCTGGGGCCAACGTCCTGACTTTC. Amino acids: CASSSGHSSGANVLTF. Using reference TRBV5-1 and TRBJ2-6 for the parts outside the CDR3, the full variable domain is KAGVTQTPRYLIKTRGQQVTLSCSPISGHRSVSWYQQTPGQGLQFLFEYFSETQRNKGNFPGRFSGRQFSNSRSEMNVSTLELGDSALYLCASSSGHSSGANVLTFGAGSRLTVL.

This clonotype was detected ten times or more. J is TRBJ1-2 and V is TRBV6-1, with 8 bases identical to TRBD1. CDR1 is MNHNS and CDR2 is SASEGT in the germline V gene. This CDR3 comprises 13 residues. V was pared by 10 bases and J by 7 bases, with 11 bases of the junction left unmatched. In DNA form, the CDR3 reads TGTGCCAATGGACAGGGTCAGAAGGGTGGCTACACCTTC. Protein product: CANGQGQKGGYTF.

This clonotype was observed a few times. The V gene is TRBV7-2, the J gene TRBJ2-1; 9 bases align to TRBD2. V trimming: 2 bases; J trimming: 6 bases; junction bases outside the gene matches: 14. This CDR3 has 18 amino acids. CDR1 is SGHTA, CDR2 FQGNSA, per germline. The CDR3 protein is CASSLPKTSGRSLNEQFF. The DNA for the CDR3 is TGTGCCAGCAGCTTACCAAAAACTAGCGGGCGTAGTCTCAATGAGCAGTTCTTC.

This clonotype was observed at least ten times. CDR3 DNA: TGTGCCATCAGTGAGTCCCTTGGTCTTCAGACCTACAATGAGCAGTTCTTC. As protein: CAISESLGLQTYNEQFF. The chain has TRBV10-3 and TRBJ2-1; D is unclear. V lost 0 bases to trimming and J lost 2 bases, with 14 bases between them. The germline CDR1 and CDR2 sequences are ENHRY and SYGVKD. This CDR3 is 17 amino acids long.

This clonotype was recorded at least ten times. The chain couples TRBV5-1 to TRBJ2-7; TRBD1 matches at 10 bases. J lost 3 bases, V lost 4 bases, and 10 bases had no gene match. The V gene's germline CDR1 is SGHRS and CDR2 YFSETQ. The CDR3 covers 16 residues. The CDR3 here is CASSPNRDRGLYEQYF. CDR3 sequence (DNA): TGCGCCAGCAGCCCTAACCGGGACAGGGGCCTCTACGAGCAGTACTTC.

This clonotype was counted many times. The V gene is TRBV4-1, the J gene TRBJ1-5; 9 bases match TRBD1. The CDR3 loop spans 15 amino acids. Germline-derived CDR1 and CDR2 are MGHRA and YSYEKL. V was clipped by 0 bases and J by 5 bases; unmatched bases: 2. The CDR3 sequence: CASSQDGQGHQPQHF. The CDR3 DNA sequence: TGCGCCAGCAGCCAAGATGGACAGGGGCATCAGCCCCAGCATTTT.

The sample holds many counts of this clonotype. J is TRBJ2-1 and V is TRBV28, with 10 nucleotides matching TRBD1. Looked up from germline, CDR1 is MDHEN and CDR2 is SYDVKM. The CDR3 is 15 residues long. V trimming: 4 bases; J trimming: 8 bases; junction bases outside the gene matches: 8. This chain's CDR3 is CASSSPGQGRYEQFF. The CDR3 region has the DNA TGTGCCAGCAGTTCCCCGGGACAGGGGCGCTATGAGCAGTTCTTC.

In its sample, this clonotype is large. The V gene is TRBV7-9, the J gene TRBJ2-7, with TRBD2 matching over 7 bases. The CDR3 has 13 amino acids. The V segment lost 8 bases and the J segment 3 bases; nucleotides outside the gene matches: 7. Germline values: CDR1 SEHNR, CDR2 FQNEAQ (reference sequence). As DNA, the CDR3 is TGTGCCAGCGTAGAGCAGCGGGGCTACGAGCAGTACTTC. Its translation: CASVEQRGYEQYF.